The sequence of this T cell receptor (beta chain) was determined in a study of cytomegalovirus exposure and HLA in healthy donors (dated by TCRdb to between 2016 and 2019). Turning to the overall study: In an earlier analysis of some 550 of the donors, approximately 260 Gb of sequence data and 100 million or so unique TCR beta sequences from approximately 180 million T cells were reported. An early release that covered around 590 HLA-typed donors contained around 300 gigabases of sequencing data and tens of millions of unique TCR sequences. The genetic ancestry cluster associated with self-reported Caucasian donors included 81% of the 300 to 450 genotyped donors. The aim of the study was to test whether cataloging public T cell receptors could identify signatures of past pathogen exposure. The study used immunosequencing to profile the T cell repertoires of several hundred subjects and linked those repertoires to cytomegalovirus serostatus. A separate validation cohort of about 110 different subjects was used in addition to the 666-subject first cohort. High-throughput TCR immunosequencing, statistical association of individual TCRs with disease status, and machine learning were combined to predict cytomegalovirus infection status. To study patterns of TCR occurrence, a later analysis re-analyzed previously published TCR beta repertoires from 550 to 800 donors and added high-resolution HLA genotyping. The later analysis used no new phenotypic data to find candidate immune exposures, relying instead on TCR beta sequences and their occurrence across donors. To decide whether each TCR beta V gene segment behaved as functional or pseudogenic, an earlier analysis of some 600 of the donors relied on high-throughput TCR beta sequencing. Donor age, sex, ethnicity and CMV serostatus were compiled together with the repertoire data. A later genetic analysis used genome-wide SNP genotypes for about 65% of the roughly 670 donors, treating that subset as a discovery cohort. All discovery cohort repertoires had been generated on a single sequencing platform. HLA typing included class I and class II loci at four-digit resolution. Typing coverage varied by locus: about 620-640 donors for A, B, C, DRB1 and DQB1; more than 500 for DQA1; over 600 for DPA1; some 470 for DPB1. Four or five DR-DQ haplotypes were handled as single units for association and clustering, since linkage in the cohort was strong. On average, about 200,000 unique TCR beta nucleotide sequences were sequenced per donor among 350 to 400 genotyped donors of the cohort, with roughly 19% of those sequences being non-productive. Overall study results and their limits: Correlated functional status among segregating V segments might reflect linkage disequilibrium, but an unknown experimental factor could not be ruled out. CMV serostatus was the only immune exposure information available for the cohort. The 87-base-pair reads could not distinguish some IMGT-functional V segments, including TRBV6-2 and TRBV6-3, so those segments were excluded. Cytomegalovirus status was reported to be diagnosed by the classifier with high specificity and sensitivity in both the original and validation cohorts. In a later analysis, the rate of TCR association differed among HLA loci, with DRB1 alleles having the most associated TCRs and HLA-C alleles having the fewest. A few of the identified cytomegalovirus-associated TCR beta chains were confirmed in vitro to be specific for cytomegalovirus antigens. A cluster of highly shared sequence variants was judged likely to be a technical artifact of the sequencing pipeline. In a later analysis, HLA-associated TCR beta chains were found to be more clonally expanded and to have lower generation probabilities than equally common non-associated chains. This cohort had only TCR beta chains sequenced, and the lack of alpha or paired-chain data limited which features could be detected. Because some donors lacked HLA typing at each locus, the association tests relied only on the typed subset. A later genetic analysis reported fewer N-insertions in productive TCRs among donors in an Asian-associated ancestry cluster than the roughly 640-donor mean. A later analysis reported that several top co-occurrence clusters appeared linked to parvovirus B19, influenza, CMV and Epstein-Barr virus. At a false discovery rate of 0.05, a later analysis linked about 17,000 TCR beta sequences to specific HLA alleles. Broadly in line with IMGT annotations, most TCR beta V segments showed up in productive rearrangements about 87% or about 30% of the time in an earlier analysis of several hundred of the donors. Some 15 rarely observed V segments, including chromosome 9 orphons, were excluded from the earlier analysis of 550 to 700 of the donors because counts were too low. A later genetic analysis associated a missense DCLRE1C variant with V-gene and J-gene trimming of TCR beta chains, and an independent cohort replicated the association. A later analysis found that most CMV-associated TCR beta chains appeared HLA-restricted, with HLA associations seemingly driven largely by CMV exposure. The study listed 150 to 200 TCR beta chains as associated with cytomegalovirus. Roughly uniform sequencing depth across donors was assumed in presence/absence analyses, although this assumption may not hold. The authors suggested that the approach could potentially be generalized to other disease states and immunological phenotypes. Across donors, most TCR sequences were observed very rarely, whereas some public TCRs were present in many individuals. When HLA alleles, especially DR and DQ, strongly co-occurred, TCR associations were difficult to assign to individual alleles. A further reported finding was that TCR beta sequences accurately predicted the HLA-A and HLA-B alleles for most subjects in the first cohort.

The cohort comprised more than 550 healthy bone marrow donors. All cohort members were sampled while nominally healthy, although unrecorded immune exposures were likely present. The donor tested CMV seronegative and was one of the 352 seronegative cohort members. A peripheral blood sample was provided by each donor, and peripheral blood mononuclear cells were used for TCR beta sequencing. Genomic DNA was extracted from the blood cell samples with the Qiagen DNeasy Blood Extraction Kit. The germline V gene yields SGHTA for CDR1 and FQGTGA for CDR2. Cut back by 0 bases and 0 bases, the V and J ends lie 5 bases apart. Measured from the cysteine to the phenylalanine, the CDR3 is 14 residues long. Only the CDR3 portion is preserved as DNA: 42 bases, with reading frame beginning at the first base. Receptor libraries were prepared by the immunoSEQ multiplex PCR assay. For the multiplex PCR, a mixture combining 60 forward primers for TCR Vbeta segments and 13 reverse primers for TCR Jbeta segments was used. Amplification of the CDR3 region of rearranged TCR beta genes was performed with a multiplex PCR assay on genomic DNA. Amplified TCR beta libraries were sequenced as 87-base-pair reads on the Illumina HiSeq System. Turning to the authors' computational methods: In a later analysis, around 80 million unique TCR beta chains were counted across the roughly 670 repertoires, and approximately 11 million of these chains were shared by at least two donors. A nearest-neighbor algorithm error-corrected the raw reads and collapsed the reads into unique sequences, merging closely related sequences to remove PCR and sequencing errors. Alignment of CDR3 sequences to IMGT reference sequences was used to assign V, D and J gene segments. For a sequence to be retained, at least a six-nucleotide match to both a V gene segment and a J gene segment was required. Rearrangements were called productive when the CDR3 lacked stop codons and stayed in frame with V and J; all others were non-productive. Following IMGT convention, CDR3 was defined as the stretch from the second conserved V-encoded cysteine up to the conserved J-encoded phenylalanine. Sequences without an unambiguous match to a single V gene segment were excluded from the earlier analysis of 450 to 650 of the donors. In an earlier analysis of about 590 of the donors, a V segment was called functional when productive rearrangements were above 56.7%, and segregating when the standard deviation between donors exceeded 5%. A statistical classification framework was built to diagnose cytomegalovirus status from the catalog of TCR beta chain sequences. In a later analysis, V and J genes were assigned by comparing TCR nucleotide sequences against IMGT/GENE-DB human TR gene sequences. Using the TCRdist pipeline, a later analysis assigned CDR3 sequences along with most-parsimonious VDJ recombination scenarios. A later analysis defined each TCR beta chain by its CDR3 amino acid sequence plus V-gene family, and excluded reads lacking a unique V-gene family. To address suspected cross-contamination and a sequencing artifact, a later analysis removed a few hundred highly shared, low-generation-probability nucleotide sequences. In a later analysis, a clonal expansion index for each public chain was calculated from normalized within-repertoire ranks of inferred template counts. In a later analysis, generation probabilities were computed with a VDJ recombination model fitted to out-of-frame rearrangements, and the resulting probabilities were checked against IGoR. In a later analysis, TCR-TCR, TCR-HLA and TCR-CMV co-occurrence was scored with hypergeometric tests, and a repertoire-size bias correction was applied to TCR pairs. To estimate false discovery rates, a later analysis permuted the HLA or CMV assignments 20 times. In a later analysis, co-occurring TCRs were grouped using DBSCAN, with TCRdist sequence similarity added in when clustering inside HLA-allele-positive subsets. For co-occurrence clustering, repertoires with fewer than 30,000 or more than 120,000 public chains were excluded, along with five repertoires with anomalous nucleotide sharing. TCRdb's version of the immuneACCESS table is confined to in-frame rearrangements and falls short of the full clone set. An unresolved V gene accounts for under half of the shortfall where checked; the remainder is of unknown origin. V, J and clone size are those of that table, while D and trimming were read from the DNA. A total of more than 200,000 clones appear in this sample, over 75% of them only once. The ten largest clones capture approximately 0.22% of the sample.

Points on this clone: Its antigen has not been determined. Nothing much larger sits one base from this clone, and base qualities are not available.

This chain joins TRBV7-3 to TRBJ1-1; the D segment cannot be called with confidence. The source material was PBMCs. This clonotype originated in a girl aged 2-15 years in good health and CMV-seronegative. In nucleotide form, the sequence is TGTGCCAGCAGCTTAACACAGATGAACACTGAAGCTTTCTTT. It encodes CASSLTQMNTEAFF.